Below are 13 T cell receptor beta chains sequenced from a single sample in a study of metastatic and nonmetastatic thyroid tumors. TCRdb reanalyzed the PCR reads via MiXCR. This table holds 26,000 or so clones, around 3.5% found once. Thyroid surgery was preceded by no treatment in any patient. The sequencing input was blood. The receptors were gathered from a male donor with papillary thyroid cancer or a benign thyroid nodule (not recorded which). Some clones in this sample may be carry-over from other donors' samples.

This clone was counted at least ten times. This chain joins TRBV6-1 and TRBJ1-5, with a possible D match to TRBD1 (5 bases). The germline gives CDR1 MNHNS, CDR2 SASEGT. The CDR3 sequence is 15 residues long. Between the trimmed V and J ends, which lost 1 base and 5 bases, there was a span of 12 bases. The chain's CDR3 is CASSEVEGSDQPQHF. In DNA form, the CDR3 reads TGTGCCAGCAGTGAAGTGGAGGGGAGTGATCAGCCCCAGCATTTT.

This clone has at least ten counts. The CDR3 loop reads CASSLESGQPQHF. CDR3 nucleotides: TGTGCCAGCAGCTTAGAAAGTGGGCAGCCCCAGCATTTT. The chain carries TRBV7-9 and TRBJ1-5; D ambiguous. Trimming left V 1 base short and J 7 bases short, with 8 bases between. CDR3 length: 13 residues. Germline loops: CDR1 SEHNR, CDR2 FQNEAQ (reference sequence).

This clone has more than one count but fewer than ten. The chain joins TRBV10-2 to TRBJ2-7; D is undetermined. The CDR3 loop spans 10 amino acids. V shed 2 bases and J shed 5 bases, with 1 base lying between them. CDR1 WSHSY and CDR2 SAAADI come from the germline V gene. The CDR3 protein is CASSEHEQYF. CDR3 sequence (DNA): TGCGCCAGCAGTGAGCACGAGCAGTACTTC.

Ten or more counts support this clone. The chain recombines TRBV24-1 with TRBJ2-1; 11 nucleotides line up with TRBD2. Germline CDR1 is KGHDR and CDR2 is SFDVKD. The CDR3 has 17 residues. Losses at the gene ends were 5 bases for V and 3 bases for J; bases not matched to a gene: 8. CDR3 sequence (DNA): TGTGCCACCAGTGCCATTTCTGGGACTAGCGGCTACAATGAGCAGTTCTTC. Its protein is CATSAISGTSGYNEQFF.

In this sample, this clone turned up many times. This chain links TRBV11-2 with TRBJ2-1; a possible D gene is TRBD2 (6 bases). Trimming stripped 1 base from V and 0 bases from J, with 10 bases between. Germline V gives CDR1 SGHAT, CDR2 FQNNGV. This CDR3 region has 16 residues. Here the CDR3 reads CASSLGGESSYNEQFF. CDR3 DNA: TGTGCCAGCAGCTTAGGGGGGGAGAGCTCCTACAATGAGCAGTTCTTC. Variable domain in full (rest from reference TRBV11-2 and TRBJ2-1): EAGVAQSPRYKIIEKRQSVAFWCNPISGHATLYWYQQILGQGPKLLIQFQNNGVVDDSQLPKDRFSAERLKGVDSTLKIQPAKLEDSAVYLCASSLGGESSYNEQFFGPGTRLTVL.

This clone was seen only a few times. CDR3 nucleotide sequence: TGTGCCAGCAGTGACTCGACAGGGGGCAATGAGCAGTTCTTC. Its protein is CASSDSTGGNEQFF. The chain couples TRBV6-4 to TRBJ2-1, with 9 bases lining up with TRBD1. Germline V gene lookup returns CDR1 MRHNA and CDR2 SNTAGT. The CDR3 sequence is 14 residues long. Unmatched junction bases numbered 0, after V lost 0 bases and J lost 6 bases.

This clone is medium-sized by share. This chain joins TRBV6-4 and TRBJ2-3; D is perhaps TRBD2 (5 bases). Trimming shortened V by 3 bases and J by 0 bases, and 7 bases separated the two germline ends. Germline V gives CDR1 MRHNA, CDR2 SNTAGT. This CDR3 contains 14 residues. The CDR3 nucleotides are TGTGCCAGCAGTGAGGGCGGGAGCACAGATACGCAGTATTTT. It specifies CASSEGGSTDTQYF.

In this sample, this clone turned up a few times. This chain connects TRBV6-1 to TRBJ2-7; D is unclear. The CDR3 sequence is 13 residues long. The germline V gene encodes CDR1 MNHNS and CDR2 SASEGT. V was trimmed by 7 bases and J by 0 bases, leaving 10 bases between them. The CDR3 sequence is CASIEIDSYEQYF. DNA of the CDR3: TGTGCCAGCATTGAGATCGACTCCTACGAGCAGTACTTC.

This clone was detected many times. The genes are TRBV7-9 and TRBJ2-5; 12 bases match TRBD1. J was trimmed by 8 bases and V by 3 bases; bases with no gene match: 16. The germline CDR1 and CDR2 sequences are SEHNR and FQNEAQ (reference sequence). The CDR3 sequence is 18 residues long. CDR3 bases: TGTGCCAGCAGCTTCCCCCCGGGGACAGGGGGCCATTTGGAAACCCAGTACTTC. This translates into CASSFPPGTGGHLETQYF.

By sample fraction, this clone is medium-sized. The chain recombines TRBV28 with TRBJ1-2; tentatively, D is TRBD1 (6 bases). Deletions cut 6 bases from V and 3 bases from J, with 17 bases between. Germline CDR1 MDHEN, CDR2 SYDVKM. This CDR3 contains 15 residues. CDR3 bases: TGTGCCAGCAGCATTTACCCCAACAGGGACTATGGCTACACCTTC. Its translation: CASSIYPNRDYGYTF.

This clone has just a few counts. The J gene is TRBJ2-2, the V gene TRBV7-3; TRBD1 matches 8 bases. Germline V gives CDR1 SGHTA, CDR2 FQGTGA. With V trimmed by 2 bases and J by 5 bases, 16 bases remained unmatched. The CDR3 consists of 19 residues. As DNA, the CDR3 is TGTGCCAGCAGCTTATTACCTTCACAGGGGGAACCGGGGACCGGGGAGCTGTTTTTT. Translated, it gives CASSLLPSQGEPGTGELFF.

By share, this clone ranks as medium-sized. The V and J genes are TRBV24-1 and TRBJ2-1; D perhaps matches TRBD1 (5 bases). Germline CDR1 reads KGHDR; CDR2 reads SFDVKD. V was trimmed by 0 bases and J by 1 base, leaving 9 bases between them. This CDR3 is 16 amino acids long. CDR3 in DNA: TGTGCCACCAGTGATTTGGGACAAGCGTCCTACAATGAGCAGTTCTTC. Its protein product is CATSDLGQASYNEQFF.

This clone was seen more than once but under ten times. The chain uses TRBV6-1 and TRBJ1-3; D gene ambiguous. Germline loops: CDR1 MNHNS, CDR2 SASEGT. The V end was cut by 7 bases, the J end by 0 bases, with 7 bases between. The CDR3 is 13 amino acids. The CDR3 sequence: CASTQISGNTIYF. The CDR3 DNA is TGTGCCAGCACACAGATCTCTGGAAACACCATATATTTT.